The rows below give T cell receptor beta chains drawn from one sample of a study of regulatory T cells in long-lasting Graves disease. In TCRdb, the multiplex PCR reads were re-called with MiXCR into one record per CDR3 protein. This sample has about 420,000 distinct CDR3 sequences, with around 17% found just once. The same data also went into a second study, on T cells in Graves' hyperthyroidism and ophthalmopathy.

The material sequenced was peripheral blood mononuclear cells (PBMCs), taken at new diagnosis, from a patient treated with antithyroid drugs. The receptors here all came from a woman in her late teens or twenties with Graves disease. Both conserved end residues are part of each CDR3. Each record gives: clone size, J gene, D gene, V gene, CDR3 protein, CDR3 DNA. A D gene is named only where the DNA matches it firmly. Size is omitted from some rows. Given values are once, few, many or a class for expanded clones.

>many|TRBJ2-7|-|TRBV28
CASRGATYEQYF
TGTGCCAGCAGGGGGGCCACTTACGAGCAGTACTTC
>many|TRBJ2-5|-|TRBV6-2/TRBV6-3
CASSEFGGLQETQYF
TGTGCCAGCAGTGAATTCGGGGGCCTACAAGAGACCCAGTACTTC
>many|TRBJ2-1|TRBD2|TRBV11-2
CASSSHLAGVDEQFF
TGTGCCAGCAGCTCCCATCTAGCGGGAGTGGATGAGCAGTTCTTC
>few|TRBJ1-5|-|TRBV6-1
CASSPLGRDNQPQHF
TGTGCCAGCAGCCCCCTGGGCAGGGACAATCAGCCCCAGCATTTT
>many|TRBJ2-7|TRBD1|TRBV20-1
CSARERGTAYEQYF
TGCAGTGCTAGAGAGAGGGGGACAGCTTACGAGCAGTACTTC
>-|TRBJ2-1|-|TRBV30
CAWSTVLLGGPYNEQFF
TGTGCCTGGAGTACCGTGCTCCTTGGGGGGCCCTACAATGAGCAGTTCTTC
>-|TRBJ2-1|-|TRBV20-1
CSAPHADSYNEQFF
TGCAGTGCCCCACATGCGGACTCCTACAATGAGCAGTTCTTC
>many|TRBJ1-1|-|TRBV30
CAWTGIATEAFF
TGTGCCTGGACAGGGATTGCCACTGAAGCTTTCTTT
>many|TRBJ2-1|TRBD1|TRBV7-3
CASSPAGTGGEQFF
TGTGCCAGCAGCCCCGCCGGGACAGGGGGCGAGCAGTTCTTC
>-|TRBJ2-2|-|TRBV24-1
CATSGGVGANTGELFF
TGTGCCACCAGTGGGGGGGTTGGGGCGAACACCGGGGAGCTGTTTTTT
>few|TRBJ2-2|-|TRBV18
CASSPLRVPVAGELFF
TGTGCCAGCTCACCGCTACGGGTGCCAGTGGCCGGGGAGCTGTTTTTT
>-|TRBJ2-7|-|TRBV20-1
CSAEGLYGAYEQYF
TGCAGTGCTGAGGGGCTTTATGGAGCCTACGAGCAGTACTTC
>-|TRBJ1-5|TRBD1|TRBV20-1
CSARDWTGLSNQPQHF
TGCAGTGCTAGGGACTGGACAGGGCTAAGCAATCAGCCCCAGCATTTT
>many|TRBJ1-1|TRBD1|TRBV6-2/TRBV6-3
CASSSTGQGEAFF
TGTGCCAGCAGCTCAACGGGACAGGGGGAAGCTTTCTTT
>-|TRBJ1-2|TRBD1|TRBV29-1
CSAQPGTGGRSGYTF
TGCAGCGCTCAACCCGGGACAGGGGGGAGGAGCGGCTACACCTTC
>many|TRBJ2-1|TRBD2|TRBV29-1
CSVLSGSGYNEQFF
TGCAGCGTTCTTAGCGGGAGTGGGTACAATGAGCAGTTCTTC
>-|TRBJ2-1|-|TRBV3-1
CASSQVVGSYNEQFF
TGTGCCAGCAGCCAAGTGGTAGGGTCCTACAATGAGCAGTTCTTC
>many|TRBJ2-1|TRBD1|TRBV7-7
CASSKTDRGLQFF
TGTGCTAGCAGCAAGACTGACAGGGGGCTTCAGTTCTTC
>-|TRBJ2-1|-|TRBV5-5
CASSYTAEIYNEQFF
TGTGCCAGCAGCTACACAGCGGAGATTTACAATGAGCAGTTCTTC
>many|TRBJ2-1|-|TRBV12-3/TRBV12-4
CASSAVEGTFF
TGTGCCAGCAGCGCGGTTGAAGGGACGTTCTTC
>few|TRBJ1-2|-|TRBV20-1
CSAGAGGYTF
TGCAGTGCGGGGGCGGGTGGCTACACCTTC
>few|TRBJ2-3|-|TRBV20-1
CSARGRGPTHTDTQYF
TGCAGTGCTAGAGGTCGGGGGCCAACCCACACAGATACGCAGTATTTT
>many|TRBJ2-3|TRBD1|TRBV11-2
CASSLRGRTQYF
TGTGCCAGCAGCTTAAGGGGGCGCACGCAGTATTTT
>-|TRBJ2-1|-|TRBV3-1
CASSRFGGRSSYNEQFF
TGTGCCAGCAGCCGGTTCGGCGGGCGAAGCTCCTACAATGAGCAGTTCTTC
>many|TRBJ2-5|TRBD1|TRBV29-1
CSANWDREGETQYF
TGCAGCGCTAACTGGGACAGGGAGGGTGAGACCCAGTACTTC
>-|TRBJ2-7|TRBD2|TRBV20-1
CSASLGTSRSSYEQYF
TGCAGTGCTAGCCTCGGGACTAGCAGAAGCTCCTACGAGCAGTACTTC
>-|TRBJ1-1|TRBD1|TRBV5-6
CASSLLRGHLAFF
TGTGCCAGCAGCTTGCTGAGGGGGCATTTGGCTTTCTTT
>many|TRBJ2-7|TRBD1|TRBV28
CASSIDRGSYEQYF
TGTGCCAGCAGTATCGACAGGGGCTCCTACGAGCAGTACTTC
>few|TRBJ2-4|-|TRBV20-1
CSATPLIGLAKNIQYF
TGCAGTGCTACACCTTTAATAGGACTAGCCAAAAACATTCAGTACTTC
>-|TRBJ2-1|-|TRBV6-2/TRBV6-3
CASSYFGLGSSYNEQFF
TGTGCCAGCAGTTATTTTGGTTTAGGTAGCTCCTACAATGAGCAGTTCTTC
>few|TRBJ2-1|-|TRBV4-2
CASSPDFGLGYNEQFF
TGTGCCAGCAGCCCGGATTTTGGACTGGGTTACAATGAGCAGTTCTTC
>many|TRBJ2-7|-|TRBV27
CASSSRESSYEQYF
TGTGCCAGCAGCTCTAGGGAGAGCTCCTACGAGCAGTACTTC
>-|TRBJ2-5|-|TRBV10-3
CAISYRVDETQYF
TGTGCCATCAGCTACAGGGTCGATGAGACCCAGTACTTC
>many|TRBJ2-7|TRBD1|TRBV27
CASGTGLDYEQYF
TGTGCCAGCGGGACAGGGCTAGACTACGAGCAGTACTTC
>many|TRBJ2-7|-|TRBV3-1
CASSQVPASPYEQYF
TGTGCCAGCAGCCAAGTCCCAGCGTCACCCTACGAGCAGTACTTC
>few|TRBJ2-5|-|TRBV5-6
CASSPGTFPDQETQYF
TGTGCCAGCAGCCCCGGGACCTTCCCGGACCAAGAGACCCAGTACTTC
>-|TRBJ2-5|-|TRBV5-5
CASRRAAEETQYF
TGTGCCAGCAGGCGGGCGGCGGAGGAGACCCAGTACTTC
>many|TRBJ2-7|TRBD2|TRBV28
CASRTREGLSYEQYF
TGTGCCAGCAGAACGCGGGAGGGCCTGTCCTACGAGCAGTACTTC
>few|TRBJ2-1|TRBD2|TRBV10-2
CASSERLAGWNEQFF
TGCGCCAGCAGTGAGAGACTAGCGGGTTGGAATGAGCAGTTCTTC
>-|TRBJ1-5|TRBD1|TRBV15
CATSRVGTENQPQHF
TGTGCCACCAGCAGAGTCGGGACAGAGAATCAGCCCCAGCATTTT
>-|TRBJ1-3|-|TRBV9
CASSRGHASSGNTIYF
TGTGCCAGCAGCCGGGGACACGCGTCCTCTGGAAACACCATATATTTT
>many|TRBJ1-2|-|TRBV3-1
CASSRDVGGGYGYTF
TGTGCCAGCAGCCGGGACGTAGGAGGAGGTTATGGCTACACCTTC
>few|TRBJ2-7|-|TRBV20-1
CSAGATGVEQYF
TGCAGTGCTGGAGCGACGGGGGTTGAGCAGTACTTC
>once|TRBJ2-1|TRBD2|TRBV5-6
CASSFRTSGWLTGSNEQFF
TGTGCCAGCAGCTTTAGGACTAGCGGGTGGCTGACGGGGTCCAATGAGCAGTTCTTC
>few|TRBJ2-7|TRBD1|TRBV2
CASSGTGGSEQYF
TGTGCCAGCAGCGGGACAGGGGGCAGCGAGCAGTACTTC
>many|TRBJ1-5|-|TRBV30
CAWSPGVFGNQPQHF
TGTGCCTGGAGTCCGGGGGTATTCGGCAATCAGCCCCAGCATTTT
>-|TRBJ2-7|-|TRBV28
CASSFRDGPYEQYF
TGTGCCAGCAGTTTCCGGGACGGCCCCTACGAGCAGTACTTC
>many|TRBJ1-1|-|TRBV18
CASQGYTEAFF
TGTGCCAGTCAGGGGTACACTGAAGCTTTCTTT
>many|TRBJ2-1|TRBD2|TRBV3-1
CASSQGLATDNEQFF
TGTGCCAGCAGCCAAGGACTAGCGACCGACAATGAGCAGTTCTTC